One and the same sample provided the 6 T cell receptor beta chains below, sequenced in a study of blood T cell repertoires in COVID-19. Only in-frame clones appear in the TCRdb table, and some are missing; sequencing was by immunoSEQ multiplex PCR. The sample holds roughly 250,000 clones, approximately 85% seen once. Sequencing was performed on PBMCs or T cells enriched from blood (not recorded which). These receptor sequences come from a woman in her 30s who had recovered from COVID-19.

This clone was seen a few times. The chain links TRBV9 to TRBJ1-3; D may be TRBD1 (5 bases). The CDR3 loop spans 16 amino acids. Germline V CDR1 and CDR2: SGDLS, YYNGEE. The ends were cut back, 2 bases at V and 0 bases at J, with 12 bases in the middle. The CDR3 coding sequence is TGTGCCAGCAGCGTCGGAGACAGACCCTCTGGAAACACCATATATTTT. It is translated as CASSVGDRPSGNTIYF.

The chain combines TRBV3-1 (or the pseudogene TRBV3-2) with TRBJ2-2, with 10 positions matching TRBD2. V trimming: 1 base; J trimming: 6 bases; junction bases outside the gene matches: 5. The CDR3 spans 16 residues. Per germline, CDR1 LGHDT and CDR2 YNNKEL (reference sequence). CDR3 sequence reads: CASSQAVLAGAGELFF. CDR3 nucleotides: TGTGCCAGCAGCCAAGCAGTTCTAGCGGGAGCCGGGGAGCTGTTTTTT.

The V gene is TRBV19, the J gene TRBJ1-1, with 9 bases aligning to TRBD1. Germline V lookup: CDR1 LNHDA, CDR2 SQIVND (reference sequence). Trimming removed 4 bases from V and 4 bases from J; junction bases left unmatched: 13. This CDR3 comprises 17 residues. In DNA form, the CDR3 reads TGTGCCAGTAGTACCCCCTCTGTAGGACAGGGGCTCACTGAAGCTTTCTTT. Its translation is CASSTPSVGQGLTEAFF.

The chain joins TRBV7-9 to TRBJ1-6; 7 nucleotides agree with TRBD1. V lost 5 bases, J lost 8 bases, and 9 bases stayed unmatched. The CDR3 extends over 15 amino acids. Germline V gene lookup returns CDR1 SEHNR and CDR2 FQNEAQ (reference sequence). In DNA form, the CDR3 reads TGTGCCAGCAGCAAACTGACAGGGAAGGATTCACCCCTCCACTTT. It yields the protein CASSKLTGKDSPLHF.

This clone was seen only once. As DNA, the CDR3 is TGCGCCAGCAGGGACAGCCCTTTTTCTCACGAAGCTTTCTTT. This sequence encodes CASRDSPFSHEAFF. J is TRBJ1-1 and V is TRBV10-2, with a weak D call TRBD1 (6 bases). The CDR3 is 14 residues long. CDR1 is WSHSY and CDR2 is SAAADI in the germline V gene. Trimming took off 6 bases at V and 8 bases at J, with 19 bases between the two ends.

This clone was detected only a few times. The V gene is TRBV3-1 (or the pseudogene TRBV3-2), the J gene TRBJ2-2, with D tentatively TRBD2 (5 bases). Germline V gene lookup returns CDR1 LGHDT and CDR2 YNNKEL (reference sequence). Trimming pared 1 base from V and 4 bases from J, leaving 10 bases between. The CDR3 runs 15 residues. The CDR3 DNA reads TGTGCCAGCAGCCAAGTTCTCGCGGGCACCGGGGAGCTGTTTTTT. This sequence encodes CASSQVLAGTGELFF.